The 27 T cell receptor beta chains below come from one sample, sequenced in a study of blood T cells in healthy people across ages. Using a J-beta primer mix together with a sample-barcoded 5' primer, a second PCR was run for about 6 to 11 cycles. MiXCR, applied by TCRdb to the 5' RACE reads, yields one record per CDR3 protein. The sample lists over 1,500,000 distinct CDR3 sequences, approximately 50% occurring once. Sequencing used blood. All receptors derive from a woman between 40 and 50 years old in good health.

This clonotype came up once. Here the CDR3 reads CASSFAVYGNNEQYF. The CDR3 DNA is TGTGCCAGCAGTTTTGCCGTCTATGGGAACAATGAGCAGTACTTC. The gene calls are TRBV12-3 or TRBV12-4 and TRBJ2-5, with no clear D. The CDR3 length is 15 residues. Trimming cost V 3 bases and J 11 bases, with 22 bases left between them.

The CDR3 here is CASSQVIGAYNEQFF. The CDR3 DNA reads TGCGCCAGCAGCCAAGTTATAGGGGCCTACAATGAGCAGTTCTTC. The V gene is TRBV4-3, the J gene TRBJ2-1, with a weak D call TRBD1 (5 bases). CDR3 length equals 15 residues. V lost 1 base and J lost 2, with 9 bases in between. Germline V lookup: CDR1 LGHNA, CDR2 YSLEER.

V gene TRBV6-1 combines with J gene TRBJ2-5; TRBD1 matches at 10 bases. The DNA matches TRBJ2-7 better at its end, which makes the J call doubtful. The CDR3 totals 19 residues. The germline CDR1 and CDR2 sequences are MNHNS and SASEGT. The CDR3 region has the DNA TGTGCCAGCAGTACACCGACAGGGGGCGAGTCCTCCCTCCCTTACGAGCAGTACTTC. Protein product: CASSTPTGGESSLPYEQYF.

Notes on this clonotype: Germline and junction disagree at one end, which may indicate a read error. This chain uses TRBV4-3 with TRBJ2-6; tentatively, D is TRBD1 (5 bases). The CDR3 extends over 15 amino acids. Germline assignment: CDR1 LGHNA and CDR2 YSLEER. The CDR3 is CASSRTGSGANALTF. The DNA for the CDR3 is TGCGCCAGCAGTAGAACAGGCTCTGGGGCCAACGCCCTGACTTTC.

The V and J genes are TRBV5-1 and TRBJ2-7, with TRBD2 matching over 7 bases. CDR1 and CDR2 (germline): SGHRS, YFSETQ. The length of the CDR3 is 15 residues. V lost 4 bases, J lost 0 bases, and 7 bases stayed unmatched. The CDR3 loop reads CASSPTGGRSYEQYF. The CDR3 nucleotides read TGCGCCAGCAGCCCGACGGGGGGTCGCTCCTACGAGCAGTACTTC.

The chain has TRBV6-1 and TRBJ1-3; 9 nucleotides align to TRBD1. From germline, CDR1 is MNHNS and CDR2 SASEGT. This CDR3 comprises 17 residues. V lost 0 bases, J lost 4 bases, and 7 bases stayed unmatched. DNA of the CDR3: TGTGCCAGCAGTGAAGCGTTGGGACAGGGAGTAGGAAACACCATATATTTT. Protein product: CASSEALGQGVGNTIYF.

The V call is TRBV13, the J call TRBJ2-7, with TRBD1 matching over 9 bases. The CDR3 sequence is 16 residues long. In germline, CDR1 is PRHDT, CDR2 FYEKMQ (reference sequence). The V segment lost 3 bases and the J segment 3 bases; nucleotides outside the gene matches: 9. Here the CDR3 reads CASSLATGTGFYEQYF. CDR3 DNA: TGTGCCAGCAGCTTGGCAACCGGGACAGGGTTCTACGAGCAGTACTTC.

The chain couples TRBV3-1 to TRBJ2-1; 7 bases fit TRBD2. Germline CDR1 is LGHDT and CDR2 is YNNKEL (reference sequence). The CDR3 covers 17 residues. The V segment lost 0 bases and the J segment 7 bases; nucleotides outside the gene matches: 12. The CDR3 here is CASSQDQRSGAGNEQFF. The CDR3 coding sequence is TGTGCCAGCAGCCAAGATCAAAGAAGCGGGGCTGGGAATGAGCAGTTCTTC.

The chain joins TRBV5-1 to TRBJ1-1; D unresolved. Trimming removed 4 bases from V and 2 bases from J, with 12 bases in between. The CDR3 covers 14 residues. Germline assignment: CDR1 SGHRS and CDR2 YFSETQ. CDR3 nucleotides: TGCGCCAGCAGCGCCACTACAGTAAACACTGAAGCTTTCTTT. It specifies CASSATTVNTEAFF.

The chain uses TRBV6-2 or TRBV6-3 and TRBJ1-2; D not certain. Per the germline V gene, CDR1 is MNHEY and CDR2 is SVGEGT. V dropped 10 bases and J dropped 4 bases, with 19 bases sitting between them. This CDR3 contains 14 residues. The DNA for the CDR3 is TGTGCCAACAGCCGACACATATCCATCTATGGCTACACCTTC. This sequence encodes CANSRHISIYGYTF.

This clonotype was seen only a few times. V is TRBV27 and J is TRBJ2-7; D gene uncertain. This CDR3 is 15 amino acids long. Germline-derived CDR1 and CDR2 are MNHEY and SMNVEV (reference sequence). V shed 1 base and J shed 2 bases, with 12 bases lying between them. This chain's CDR3 is CASSLFLGFTYEQYF. Here the CDR3 DNA reads TGTGCCAGCAGTTTATTCTTGGGGTTTACCTACGAGCAGTACTTC.

V gene TRBV13 combines with J gene TRBJ2-5, with 7 nucleotides matching TRBD2. This CDR3 is 13 amino acids long. Germline V gives CDR1 PRHDT, CDR2 FYEKMQ (reference sequence). J lost 5 bases, V lost 7 bases, and 7 bases had no gene match. CDR3 coding DNA: TGTGCCAGCACCTCCTACGGGGGGGAGACCCAGTACTTC. This translates into CASTSYGGETQYF.

This clonotype was recorded a few times. This rearrangement joins TRBV4-3 to TRBJ2-1, with 7 bases fitting TRBD2. This CDR3 is 17 amino acids long. Per the germline V gene, CDR1 is LGHNA and CDR2 is YSLEER. V was clipped by 2 bases and J by 9 bases; unmatched bases: 16. The DNA of the CDR3 is TGCGCCAGCAGCCAACGAAATAGTGGACTAGGGCACGGTGAGCAGTTCTTC. Translation: CASSQRNSGLGHGEQFF.

The chain has TRBV6-5 and TRBJ2-1; 11 positions match TRBD2. The V segment lost 6 bases and the J segment 7 bases; nucleotides outside the gene matches: 8. The CDR3 runs to 15 residues. CDR1 and CDR2 (germline): MNHEY, SVGAGI. CDR3 DNA: TGTGCCAGCAGAGGTAGCGGGGGGGCAGGGAATGAGCAGTTCTTC. Translation: CASRGSGGAGNEQFF.

The genes are TRBV3-1 and TRBJ2-5, with TRBD1 identical over 10 bases. Germline V CDR1 and CDR2: LGHDT, YNNKEL (reference sequence). The CDR3 totals 18 residues. The V gene end was trimmed by 2 bases and the J gene end by 2 bases; junction bases not matched to a gene: 11. The CDR3 DNA reads TGTGCCAGCAGCCAATTAGCCGGGACAGGGGCCACACAAGAGACCCAGTACTTC. Amino acid sequence: CASSQLAGTGATQETQYF.

This sequence joins TRBV20-1 and TRBJ1-5; the match to TRBD1 covers 9 bases. Germline CDR1 and CDR2: DFQATT and SNEGSKA (reference sequence). The CDR3 consists of 17 residues. The ends lost 2 bases at V and 0 bases at J; junction bases unmatched: 8. CDR3 in amino acids: CSARWDRAPHSNQPQHF. CDR3 nucleotide sequence: TGCAGTGCTAGATGGGACAGGGCCCCTCATAGCAATCAGCCCCAGCATTTT.

The chain carries TRBV7-8 and TRBJ1-1; unclear D gene. The V gene lost 1 base and the J gene lost 11 bases, with 14 bases spanning the gap. The CDR3 spans 13 residues. Germline V gene lookup returns CDR1 SGHVS and CDR2 FQNEAQ. In nucleotides, the CDR3 is TGTGCCAGCAGCTTAGGTGATCGGTTCTGGGCTTTCTTT. It encodes CASSLGDRFWAFF.

V gene TRBV7-9 combines with J gene TRBJ2-1; TRBD2 aligns across 7 bases. The CDR3 sequence is 17 residues long. CDR1 and CDR2 from the germline V gene are SEHNR and FQNEAQ (reference sequence). With V trimmed by 1 base and J by 1 base, 7 bases remained unmatched. The CDR3 sequence is CASSLVIGAGSYNEQFF. The DNA for the CDR3 is TGTGCCAGCAGCTTAGTGATAGGAGCGGGGTCCTACAATGAGCAGTTCTTC.

The chain recombines TRBV7-2 with TRBJ2-2; D call uncertain. The V end lost 6 bases, the J end lost 8 bases, and 7 bases lay between the germline ends. The CDR3 length is 11 residues. Germline values: CDR1 SGHTA, CDR2 FQGNSA. The CDR3 region is CASRSRGELFF. Written as DNA, the CDR3 is TGTGCCAGCAGGTCCCGGGGGGAGCTGTTTTTT.

V and J are TRBV4-2 and TRBJ2-1; tentatively, D is TRBD2 (6 bases). The CDR3 has 17 amino acids. Trimming removed 0 bases from V and 5 bases from J, with 17 bases in between. CDR1 and CDR2 from the germline V gene are LGHNA and YNFKEQ. CDR3 amino acids: CASSQEVRAPGDNEQFF. The CDR3 DNA sequence: TGTGCCAGCAGCCAAGAAGTTAGGGCGCCGGGGGACAATGAGCAGTTCTTC.

J is TRBJ2-2 and V is TRBV20-1, with D hard to call. The CDR3 extends over 16 amino acids. Germline values: CDR1 DFQATT, CDR2 SNEGSKA (reference sequence). V lost 0 bases to trimming and J lost 0 bases, with 11 bases between them. The CDR3 reads CSARDLLRTNTGELFF. The DNA for the CDR3 is TGCAGTGCTAGAGATCTTCTACGTACGAACACCGGGGAGCTGTTTTTT.

This clonotype was counted a few times. The chain joins TRBV9 to TRBJ2-5; a possible D gene is TRBD1 (6 bases). V gave up 0 bases and J gave up 4 bases, with 13 bases separating them. The CDR3 has 15 residues. CDR1 is SGDLS and CDR2 is YYNGEE in the germline V gene. Here the CDR3 reads CASSVEGDGLETQYF. CDR3 in DNA: TGTGCCAGCAGCGTAGAGGGGGATGGCCTAGAGACCCAGTACTTC.

The DNA of the CDR3 is TGTGCCAGCAGCCAAGTCTTTAGGACAGCAAGCTATGGCTACACCTTC. Amino acids: CASSQVFRTASYGYTF. The chain employs TRBV4-2 and TRBJ1-2, with D perhaps TRBD1 (6 bases). The germline V gene encodes CDR1 LGHNA and CDR2 YNFKEQ. The CDR3 runs to 16 residues. V lost 1 base, J lost 4 bases, and 16 bases lay in between.

This rearrangement joins TRBV29-1 to TRBJ2-5; either TRBD1 or TRBD2 may supply D (6 bases each). The germline CDR1 and CDR2 sequences are SQVTM and ANQGSEA. The V gene lost 4 bases and the J gene lost 5 bases, with 14 bases spanning the gap. The CDR3 spans 13 residues. The CDR3 nucleotides are TGCAGCGTTGTTCCGGGGGCGCCGGAGACCCAGTACTTC. Encoded protein: CSVVPGAPETQYF. Drawing the rest from reference TRBV29-1 and TRBJ2-5, the complete variable domain is SAVISQKPSRDICQRGTSLTIQCQVDSQVTMMFWYRQQPGQSLTLIATANQGSEATYESGFVIDKFPISRPNLTFSTLTVSNMSPEDSSIYLCSVVPGAPETQYFGPGTRLLVL.

In its sample, this clonotype was seen a few times. This chain links TRBV12-3 or TRBV12-4 with TRBJ1-2; 10 nucleotides match TRBD1. V dropped 6 bases and J dropped 5; count of bases not matched to a gene: 6. This CDR3 has 14 amino acids. The CDR3 DNA reads TGTGCCAGCAGGAAACCGGGACAGGGGTATGGCTACACCTTC. Protein product: CASRKPGQGYGYTF.

The chain is built from TRBV29-1 and TRBJ2-5; perhaps TRBD1 as D (5 bases). From germline, CDR1 is SQVTM and CDR2 ANQGSEA. This CDR3 region has 14 residues. V was cut by 6 bases and J by 0 bases, with 14 bases left in between. CDR3 DNA: TGCAGCGTGATGGGATACAGGAACCAAGAGACCCAGTACTTC. This codes for CSVMGYRNQETQYF. Together with reference TRBV29-1 and TRBJ2-5, the CDR3 gives the full variable domain: SAVISQKPSRDICQRGTSLTIQCQVDSQVTMMFWYRQQPGQSLTLIATANQGSEATYESGFVIDKFPISRPNLTFSTLTVSNMSPEDSSIYLCSVMGYRNQETQYFGPGTRLLVL.

This clonotype was counted a few times. The chain recombines TRBV13 with TRBJ2-6; 7 bases agree with TRBD1. Germline assignment: CDR1 PRHDT and CDR2 FYEKMQ (reference sequence). V lost 4 bases and J lost 1; bases outside the gene matches: 4. CDR3 length: 16 amino acids. In DNA, the CDR3 is TGTGCCAGCAGCTCGACAGGGTTGTCTGGGGCCAACGTCCTGACTTTC. As protein: CASSSTGLSGANVLTF.